This T cell receptor (beta chain) was obtained from a study of T cell responses to AZD1222 COVID-19 vaccine. CDR3 length equals 15 residues. Germline CDR1 KGHDR, CDR2 SFDVKD. With 2 bases removed from V and 4 bases from J, the gap between germline ends came to 11 bases. TCRdb's table, derived via immunoSEQ multiplex PCR, lists solely in-frame clones and lacks some. The sample comprises about 94,000 clones, 88% of which are singletons, and over 10% rests with the top ten. The TCR sequence derives from an adult who received the AZD1222 COVID-19 vaccine. The rearrangement links TRBV24-1 to TRBJ1-5; tentatively, D is TRBD1 (5 bases). This specimen consisted of peripheral blood, obtained 28 days after the second AZD1222 dose. CDR3 region: CATSDSWQGNQPQHF. CDR3 coding DNA: TGTGCCACCAGTGATTCGTGGCAGGGAAATCAGCCCCAGCATTTT.